The 19 T cell receptor beta chains below come from one sample, sequenced in a study of blood T cell repertoires in COVID-19. Assay: immunoSEQ multiplex PCR; the TCRdb copy retains only in-frame clones and omits some. The sample contains a few hundred thousand clones, roughly 89% of which appear only once. Input material: PBMCs or T cells enriched from blood (not recorded which). All receptors come from a woman between 18 and 29 years old who had recovered from COVID-19.

The chain is built from TRBV2 and TRBJ1-5, with TRBD1 identical over 7 bases. CDR1 is SNHLY and CDR2 is FYNNEI in the germline V gene. The CDR3 is made up of 15 amino acids. J lost 3 bases, V lost 2 bases, and 4 bases had no gene match. The CDR3 coding sequence is TGTGCCAGCAGTGAAACAGGGGTCTACAATCAGCCCCAGCATTTT. It specifies CASSETGVYNQPQHF.

The chain has TRBV7-8 and TRBJ1-6; TRBD1 is a possible D gene (6 bases). The V gene lost 5 bases and the J gene lost 10 bases, with 18 bases spanning the gap. The CDR3 has 15 residues. Germline CDR1 reads SGHVS; CDR2 reads FQNEAQ. The CDR3 loop reads CASSQRTVRGSPLHF. The CDR3 bases are TGTGCCAGCAGCCAACGGACAGTCCGAGGATCACCCCTCCACTTT.

The gene calls are TRBV6-5 and TRBJ1-6; D possibly corresponds to TRBD1 (6 bases). This CDR3 contains 13 residues. The V and J ends lost 7 bases and 9 bases respectively, with 13 bases between them. The V gene's germline CDR1 is MNHEY and CDR2 SVGAGI. Here the CDR3 reads CASTLDSSSPLHF. DNA of the CDR3: TGTGCCAGCACCCTGGACAGTAGTTCACCCCTCCACTTT.

The rearrangement links TRBV6-5 to TRBJ1-1; D call uncertain. V lost 8 bases to trimming and J lost 1 base, with 11 bases between them. The CDR3 spans 13 residues. Germline CDR1 is MNHEY and CDR2 is SVGAGI. The DNA of the CDR3 is TGTGCCAGCGGAGGTTGGTCGAACACTGAAGCTTTCTTT. This sequence encodes CASGGWSNTEAFF.

V usage is TRBV30 and J usage is TRBJ2-3; 10 bases line up with TRBD2. With V trimmed by 4 bases and J by 6 bases, 13 bases remained unmatched. The CDR3 totals 16 residues. The germline V gene has CDR1 GTSNPN and CDR2 SVGIG (reference sequence). The CDR3 region is CAWTRSSGGGWDTQYF. The CDR3 coding sequence is TGTGCCTGGACCCGCTCTAGCGGGGGAGGGTGGGATACGCAGTATTTT.

This clone has just one count. V and J are TRBV7-8 and TRBJ1-1; D perhaps matches TRBD1 (6 bases). The V end was cut by 4 bases, the J end by 5 bases, with 11 bases between. CDR1 and CDR2 (germline): SGHVS, FQNEAQ. CDR3 size: 13 residues. CDR3 region: CASSSTGNTEAFF. The CDR3 bases are TGTGCCAGCAGCTCTACAGGGAATACTGAAGCTTTCTTT.

This clone was found a few times. V usage is TRBV7-2 and J usage is TRBJ2-7; no reliable D call. CDR3 length: 14 amino acids. Deletions cut 1 base from V and 5 bases from J, with 12 bases between. Germline V gene lookup returns CDR1 SGHTA and CDR2 FQGNSA. The CDR3 DNA reads TGTGCCAGCAGCTTAGACGGCCGCGGCCACGAGCAGTACTTC. Protein sequence: CASSLDGRGHEQYF.

The rearrangement uses TRBV4-2 and TRBJ1-6; TRBD1 matches at 8 bases. J gave up 10 bases and V 3 bases, and 8 bases lay outside the gene matches. This CDR3 spans 15 amino acids. The V gene's germline CDR1 is LGHNA and CDR2 YNFKEQ. The CDR3 region has the DNA TGTGCCAGCAGCCATTTGGACAGGGACGCATCACCCCTCCACTTT. Protein product: CASSHLDRDASPLHF.

The rearrangement uses TRBV27 and TRBJ2-1, with 9 bases fitting TRBD2. The CDR3 runs to 16 residues. Germline CDR1 is MNHEY and CDR2 is SMNVEV (reference sequence). The J segment lost 7 bases and the V segment lost 1 base, leaving 8 bases of the junction unmatched. The CDR3 DNA reads TGTGCCAGCAGTTTATTGGGCGGGGGGGGGCGGAATGAGCAGTTCTTC. Encoded protein: CASSLLGGGGRNEQFF.

CDR3 in amino acids: CASSLAGISNQPQHF. In DNA form, the CDR3 reads TGTGCCAGCAGTCTCGCAGGAATTAGCAATCAGCCCCAGCATTTT. This rearrangement joins TRBV27 to TRBJ1-5; no clear D. Germline CDR1 reads MNHEY; CDR2 reads SMNVEV (reference sequence). Trimming removed 5 bases from V and 0 bases from J, with 11 bases in between. There are 15 residues in the CDR3.

This clone was observed a single time. The chain links TRBV6-5 to TRBJ1-2; D not certain. The CDR3 is 14 amino acids. V dropped 7 bases and J dropped 2 bases, with 14 bases sitting between them. The germline CDR1 and CDR2 sequences are MNHEY and SVGAGI. CDR3 sequence: CASIQLGSNYGYTF. CDR3 DNA: TGTGCCAGCATTCAGCTGGGGAGCAACTATGGCTACACCTTC.

The rearrangement joins TRBV28 to TRBJ1-2; 11 bases map to TRBD1. This CDR3 is 13 amino acids long. V trimming: 6 bases; J trimming: 7 bases; junction bases outside the gene matches: 4. Germline V CDR1 and CDR2: MDHEN, SYDVKM. CDR3 nucleotides: TGTGCCAGCAGGGACAGGGGGCGATCTGGCTACACCTTC. The encoded protein is CASRDRGRSGYTF.

This clone has only a few counts. This rearrangement joins TRBV7-9 to TRBJ2-1; 7 positions match TRBD1. The V segment lost 5 bases and the J segment 6 bases; nucleotides outside the gene matches: 4. Germline V CDR1 and CDR2: SEHNR, FQNEAQ (reference sequence). The CDR3 runs to 13 residues. CDR3 DNA: TGTGCCAGCAGCCGTGACAGGGTCAATGAGCAGTTCTTC. Translating gives CASSRDRVNEQFF.

This chain uses TRBV28 with TRBJ1-5; TRBD1 is a possible D gene (5 bases). The CDR3 covers 15 residues. Trimming removed 6 bases from V and 6 bases from J, with 18 bases in between. Looked up from germline, CDR1 is MDHEN and CDR2 is SYDVKM. For the CDR3, the DNA is TGTGCCAGCAGCCGGAGGACGGGGGGGAGTCAGCCCCAGCATTTT. It yields the protein CASSRRTGGSQPQHF.

V gene TRBV28 combines with J gene TRBJ2-1; D gene unclear. This CDR3 is built from 16 residues. Germline CDR1 reads MDHEN; CDR2 reads SYDVKM. V was pared by 8 bases and J by 0 bases, with 17 bases between. The CDR3 coding sequence is TGTGCCAGCTTTCCCCATACCCCGAGCTCCTACAATGAGCAGTTCTTC. Translation: CASFPHTPSSYNEQFF.

The genes are TRBV29-1 and TRBJ2-3; no clear D. There are 12 residues in the CDR3. Deletions cut 7 bases from V and 2 bases from J, with 10 bases between. Germline V gene sequence: CDR1 SQVTM, CDR2 ANQGSEA. CDR3 protein: CSARVDTDTQYF. CDR3 in DNA: TGCAGCGCCCGGGTAGACACAGATACGCAGTATTTT.

The V and J genes are TRBV9 and TRBJ2-2, with D unresolved. V shed 3 bases and J shed 2 bases, with 2 bases lying between them. The CDR3 consists of 12 residues. In germline, CDR1 is SGDLS, CDR2 YYNGEE. The CDR3 loop reads CASSANTGELFF. The DNA for the CDR3 is TGTGCCAGCAGCGCTAACACCGGGGAGCTGTTTTTT.

This clone was picked up a small number of times. The chain employs TRBV15 and TRBJ2-7, with 7 positions matching TRBD1. V was pared by 1 base and J by 3 bases, with 12 bases of the junction left unmatched. From germline, CDR1 is LNHNV and CDR2 YYDKDF (reference sequence). This CDR3 spans 17 amino acids. CDR3 sequence: CATSRVPDRENLYEQYF. The CDR3 DNA reads TGTGCCACCAGCAGAGTTCCAGACAGGGAAAACCTCTACGAGCAGTACTTC.

The V call is TRBV3-1 (or the pseudogene TRBV3-2), the J call TRBJ2-1, with TRBD2 matching 10 bases. Germline V gives CDR1 LGHDT, CDR2 YNNKEL (reference sequence). This CDR3 comprises 17 residues. Trimming removed 3 bases from V and 4 bases from J; junction bases left unmatched: 9. The DNA of the CDR3 is TGTGCCAGCAGCCACCCAATAGCGGGGGGTACTTACAATGAGCAGTTCTTC. Protein: CASSHPIAGGTYNEQFF.